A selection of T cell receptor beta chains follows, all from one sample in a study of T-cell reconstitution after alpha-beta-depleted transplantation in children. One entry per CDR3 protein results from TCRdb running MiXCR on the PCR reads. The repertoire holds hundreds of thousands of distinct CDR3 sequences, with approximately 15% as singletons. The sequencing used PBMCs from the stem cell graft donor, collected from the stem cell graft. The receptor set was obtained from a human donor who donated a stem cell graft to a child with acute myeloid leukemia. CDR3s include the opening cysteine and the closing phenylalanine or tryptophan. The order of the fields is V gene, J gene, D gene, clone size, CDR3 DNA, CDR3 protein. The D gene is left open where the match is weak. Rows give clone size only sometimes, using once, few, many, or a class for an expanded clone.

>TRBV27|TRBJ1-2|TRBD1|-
TGTGCCAGCAGCCGACAGGGACCGAACTATGGCTACACCTTC
CASSRQGPNYGYTF
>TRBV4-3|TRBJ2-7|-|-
TGCGCCAGCAGCCATGAGACAGGATCGTACGAGCAGTACTTC
CASSHETGSYEQYF
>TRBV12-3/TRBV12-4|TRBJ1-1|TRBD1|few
TGTGCCAGCAGTTCCCCGCCAAGACAGGGTAAGCCTGAAGCTTTCTTT
CASSSPPRQGKPEAFF
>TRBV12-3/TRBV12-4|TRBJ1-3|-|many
TGTGCCAGCAGTGCGCAGAGGGGGAGCTCTGGAAACACCATATATTTT
CASSAQRGSSGNTIYF
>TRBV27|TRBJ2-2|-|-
TGTGCCAGCACCCTTTGGGGCGCAAACACCGGGGAGCTGTTTTTT
CASTLWGANTGELFF
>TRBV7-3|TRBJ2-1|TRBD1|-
TGTGCCAGCAGCGGGACAGTAAACAATGAGCAGTTCTTC
CASSGTVNNEQFF
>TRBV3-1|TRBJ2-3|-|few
TGTGCCAGCAGCCAAGGACTAGGGGTCCGCACAGATACGCAGTATTTT
CASSQGLGVRTDTQYF
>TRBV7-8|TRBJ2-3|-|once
TGTGCCAGCAGCTTCCCCACTTCGGAGGCGGCGGATACGCAGTATTTT
CASSFPTSEAADTQYF
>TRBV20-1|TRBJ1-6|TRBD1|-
TGCAGTGCTGACAAGACAGGGTATACCTATAATTCACCCCTCCACTTT
CSADKTGYTYNSPLHF
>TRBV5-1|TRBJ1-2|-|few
TGCGCCAGCAGCTTGGAAGGAGGGCTGAGTGGCTACACCTTC
CASSLEGGLSGYTF
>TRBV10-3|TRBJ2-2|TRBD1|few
TGTGCCATCAGTGAGACAGGGGGGACCAACACCGGGGAGCTGTTTTTT
CAISETGGTNTGELFF
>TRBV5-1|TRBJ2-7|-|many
TGCGCCAGCAGCTTGAGGTCCTCCTACGAGCAGTACTTC
CASSLRSSYEQYF
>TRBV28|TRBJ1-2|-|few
TGTGCCAGCAGTCCACGACAGTCCCCCCGTGATGGCTACACCTTC
CASSPRQSPRDGYTF
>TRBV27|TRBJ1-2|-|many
TGTGCCAGCAGTTGGGGGGGGGCTAACTATGGCTACACCTTC
CASSWGGANYGYTF
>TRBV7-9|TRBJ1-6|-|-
TGTGCCAGCAGCTCCGCTCGGGGGGTTGGTGATTCACCCCTCCACTTT
CASSSARGVGDSPLHF
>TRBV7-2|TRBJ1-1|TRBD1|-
TGTGCCAGCAGCTTATGGTCCACAGGGGGGATGAACACTGAAGCTTTCTTT
CASSLWSTGGMNTEAFF
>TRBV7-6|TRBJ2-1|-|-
TGTGCCAGCAGCCCCTACCGGGACTCCTACAATGAGCAGTTCTTC
CASSPYRDSYNEQFF
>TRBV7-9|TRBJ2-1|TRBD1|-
TGTGCCAGCACTCCCGGTAGGCAGGGGGCCTACAATGAGCAGTTCTTC
CASTPGRQGAYNEQFF
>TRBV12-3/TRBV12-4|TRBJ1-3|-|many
TGTGCCAGCACCCCAGTGCTCTCTGGAAACACCATATATTTT
CASTPVLSGNTIYF
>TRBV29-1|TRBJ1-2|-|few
TGCAGCGTTGAACACCTCCTTCCTTCGGGCTACACCTTC
CSVEHLLPSGYTF
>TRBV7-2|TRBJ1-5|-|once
TGTGCCAGCAGCTTAGCGGGGGGATGGAATCAGCCCCAGCATTTT
CASSLAGGWNQPQHF
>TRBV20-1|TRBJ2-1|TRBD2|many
TGCAGTGCTAGTATGGCGGGGGGCCCGAATGAGCAGTTCTTC
CSASMAGGPNEQFF
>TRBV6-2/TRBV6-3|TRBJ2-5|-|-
TGTGCCAGCAGTTACTATGAAGGGAGACAAGAGACCCAGTACTTC
CASSYYEGRQETQYF
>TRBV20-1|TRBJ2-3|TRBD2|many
TGCAGTGCGTTTCGTAGCGGGGCGAACACAGATACGCAGTATTTT
CSAFRSGANTDTQYF
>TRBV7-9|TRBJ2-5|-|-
TGTGCCAGCAGCTTATCGAGCCAGGGCGGAGAGACCCAGTACTTC
CASSLSSQGGETQYF
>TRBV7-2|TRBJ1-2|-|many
TGTGCCAGCAGCTCGGACCGACCTTCCGGCTACACCTTC
CASSSDRPSGYTF
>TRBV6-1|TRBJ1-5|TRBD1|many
TGTGCCAGTATTCCCGGGACAGGGAACAATCAGCCCCAGCATTTT
CASIPGTGNNQPQHF
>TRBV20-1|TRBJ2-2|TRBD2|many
TGCAGTGCTAGAGGGACTAGCACAGCGAACACCGGGGAGCTGTTTTTT
CSARGTSTANTGELFF
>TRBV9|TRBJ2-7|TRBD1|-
TGTGCCAGCAGCGCCGGCTCTGGGACAGGGCAGCACGAGCAGTACTTC
CASSAGSGTGQHEQYF
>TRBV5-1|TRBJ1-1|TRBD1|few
TGCGCCAGCAGCTCGGGACAGGGAGACACTGAAGCTTTCTTT
CASSSGQGDTEAFF
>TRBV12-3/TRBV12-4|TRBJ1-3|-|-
TGTGCCAGCAGTTTGAATTTAATGCTCATCTCTGGAAACACCATATATTTT
CASSLNLMLISGNTIYF
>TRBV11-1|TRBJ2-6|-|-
TGTGCCAGCAGCCCTAGACAGGCGCTCTCTGGGGCCAACGTCCTGACTTTC
CASSPRQALSGANVLTF
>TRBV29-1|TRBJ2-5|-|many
TGCAGCTCCCGCTGGGGGGGCCGGGCAGAGACCCAGTACTTC
CSSRWGGRAETQYF
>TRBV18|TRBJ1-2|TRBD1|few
TGTGCCAGCTCACCACCGATTTTGGGACAGGGTGTATTCTATGGCTACACCTTC
CASSPPILGQGVFYGYTF
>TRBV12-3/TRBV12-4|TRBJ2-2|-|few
TGTGCCAGCAGTTTTAATAACAGAAACACCGGGGAGCTGTTTTTT
CASSFNNRNTGELFF
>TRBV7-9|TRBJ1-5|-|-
TGTGCCAGCAGCGACGGGCCAAATCAGCCCCAGCATTTT
CASSDGPNQPQHF
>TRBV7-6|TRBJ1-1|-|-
TGTGCCAGCAGCTTAGCGGGTAGCGGGGTGAACACTGAAGCTTTCTTT
CASSLAGSGVNTEAFF
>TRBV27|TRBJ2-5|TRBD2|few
TGTGCCAGCAGTCCCAGACTAGCGGGGGGGCATGGCGAGACCCAGTACTTC
CASSPRLAGGHGETQYF
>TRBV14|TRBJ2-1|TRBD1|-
TGTGCCAGCAGCCCGTTCGGGACAGGGACCTACAATGAGCAGTTCTTC
CASSPFGTGTYNEQFF
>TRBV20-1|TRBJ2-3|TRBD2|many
TGCAGTGCTAGAGAAGGTAGCGGGGCGAGCACAGATACGCAGTATTTT
CSAREGSGASTDTQYF
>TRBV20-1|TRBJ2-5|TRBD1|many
TGCAGTGCCCACGACAGGGTCGAAGAGACCCAGTACTTC
CSAHDRVEETQYF
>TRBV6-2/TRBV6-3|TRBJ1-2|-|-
TGTGCCAGCAGTTACTCGAGTGGTCCCGCAGGCTACACCTTC
CASSYSSGPAGYTF